This passage covers 12 T cell receptor beta chains from one sample sequenced in a study of shared clonotypes between healthy human individuals. Naive CD8 cells lacked CD45RO and underwent positive selection for CCR7, leaving out terminally differentiated effector memory CD45RA+ cells. TCRdb's copy holds only in-frame clones and misses some; the assay was immunoSEQ multiplex PCR. The sample comprises nearly 2 million clones, around 96% of which are singletons, and less than 1.5% rests with the top ten. The sample comprised naive CD8+ T cells sorted from blood. These receptors were collected from a man aged 18 to 29 in good health.

This chain links TRBV27 with TRBJ2-1, with 14 bases aligning to TRBD2. V shed 6 bases, J shed 3 bases, and the junction held 1 base outside the gene matches. The germline CDR1 and CDR2 sequences are MNHEY and SMNVEV (reference sequence). The CDR3 is 15 amino acids. CDR3 residues: CASRGLAGVYNEQFF. For the CDR3, the DNA is TGTGCCAGCAGGGGACTAGCGGGAGTCTACAATGAGCAGTTCTTC.

The V gene is TRBV27, the J gene TRBJ2-7, with 8 bases matching TRBD2. The CDR3 consists of 14 residues. CDR1 MNHEY and CDR2 SMNVEV come from the germline V gene (reference sequence). V lost 0 bases, J lost 6 bases, and 4 bases stayed unmatched. CDR3 sequence: CASSLSAGVPEQYF. In DNA, the CDR3 is TGTGCCAGCAGTTTATCAGCGGGAGTACCCGAGCAGTACTTC.

The chain recombines TRBV19 with TRBJ2-7, with a weak D call TRBD1 (6 bases). The V gene lost 5 bases and the J gene lost 3 bases, with 14 bases spanning the gap. This CDR3 has 14 amino acids. Germline V gene data show CDR1 as LNHDA and CDR2 as SQIVND (reference sequence). In DNA, the CDR3 is TGTGCCAGTAGTCCCCGGGACATCAACTACGAGCAGTACTTC. Its translation: CASSPRDINYEQYF.

The chain joins TRBV10-1 to TRBJ2-3, with D hard to call. The CDR3 is 14 amino acids. Germline V lookup: CDR1 WNHNN, CDR2 SYGVQD (reference sequence). The V gene lost 1 base and the J gene lost 6 bases, with 11 bases spanning the gap. CDR3 coding DNA: TGCGCCAGCAGTGAGTGGTTGGCCACGGATACGCAGTATTTT. Protein product: CASSEWLATDTQYF.

This chain uses TRBV2 with TRBJ1-5; D is ambiguous. Trimming removed 3 bases from V and 11 bases from J, with 11 bases in between. Germline CDR1 SNHLY, CDR2 FYNNEI. The CDR3 spans 12 residues. Here the CDR3 reads CASSELPGTQHF. The CDR3, as DNA: TGTGCCAGCAGTGAGCTACCAGGAACCCAGCATTTT.

This clone was counted once. This chain uses TRBV29-1 with TRBJ1-2; the match to TRBD1 covers 12 bases. The CDR3 contains 13 residues. The ends lost 6 bases at V and 3 bases at J; junction bases unmatched: 2. CDR1 and CDR2 (germline): SQVTM, ANQGSEA. The DNA of the CDR3 is TGCAGCGTCGGGACAGGGGGCCACTATGGCTACACCTTC. Its protein is CSVGTGGHYGYTF.

This CDR3 is CASSPHRSHGYTF. As DNA, the CDR3 is TGTGCCAGCAGCCCCCACCGGTCCCATGGCTACACCTTC. This chain links TRBV14 with TRBJ1-2; D is ambiguous. The CDR3 is made up of 13 amino acids. Germline CDR1 SGHDN, CDR2 FVKESK. V dropped 4 bases and J dropped 6 bases, with 12 bases sitting between them.

The rearrangement joins TRBV4-3 to TRBJ2-2; TRBD1 agrees at 7 bases. V lost 5 bases to trimming and J lost 9 bases; unmatched junction nucleotides: 9. Germline V gene data show CDR1 as LGHNA and CDR2 as YSLEER. The CDR3 contains 14 residues. The CDR3: CASSEGQGVWELFF. DNA of the CDR3: TGCGCCAGCAGCGAAGGTCAGGGGGTCTGGGAGCTGTTTTTT.

As regards this clone: Distinct nucleotide sequences in the sample also encode this CDR3. The V call is TRBV13, the J call TRBJ1-5, with unresolved D. In germline, CDR1 is PRHDT, CDR2 FYEKMQ (reference sequence). V was cut by 3 bases and J by 5 bases, with 8 bases left in between. The CDR3 contains 13 residues. CDR3 nucleotide sequence: TGTGCCAGCAGCTTGGGGAGGGATCAGCCCCAGCATTTT. This encodes CASSLGRDQPQHF.

The rearrangement joins TRBV27 to TRBJ2-7; 8 bases line up with TRBD1. The germline V gene encodes CDR1 MNHEY and CDR2 SMNVEV (reference sequence). This CDR3 spans 15 amino acids. The V gene end was trimmed by 5 bases and the J gene end by 3 bases; junction bases not matched to a gene: 9. The CDR3, as DNA: TGTGCCAGCAGTGTGACCTCGGGACAGGTCTACGAGCAGTACTTC. This sequence encodes CASSVTSGQVYEQYF.

The chain combines TRBV5-6 with TRBJ1-1, with D unresolved. The V end lost 2 bases, the J end lost 6 bases, and 11 bases lay between the germline ends. Germline assignment: CDR1 SGHDT and CDR2 YYEEEE. The CDR3 spans 13 residues. This chain's CDR3 is CASSLSSGAEAFF. The CDR3 DNA sequence: TGTGCCAGCAGCTTAAGTAGCGGAGCTGAAGCTTTCTTT.

The gene calls are TRBV9 and TRBJ1-4, with D perhaps TRBD1 (5 bases). Germline lookup yields CDR1 SGDLS and CDR2 YYNGEE. Trimming removed 2 bases from V and 8 bases from J, with 13 bases in between. This CDR3 is 14 amino acids long. The CDR3 reads CASSVQGISEKLFF. The DNA for the CDR3 is TGTGCCAGCAGCGTTCAGGGTATTAGCGAAAAACTGTTTTTT.